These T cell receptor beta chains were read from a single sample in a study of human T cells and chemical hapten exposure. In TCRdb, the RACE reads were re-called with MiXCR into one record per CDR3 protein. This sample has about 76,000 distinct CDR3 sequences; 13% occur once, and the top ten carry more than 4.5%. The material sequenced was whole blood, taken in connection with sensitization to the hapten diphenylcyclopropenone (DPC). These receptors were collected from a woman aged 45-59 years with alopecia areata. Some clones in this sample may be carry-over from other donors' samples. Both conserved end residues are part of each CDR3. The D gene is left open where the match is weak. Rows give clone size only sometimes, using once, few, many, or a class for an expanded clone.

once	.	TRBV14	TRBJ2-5	CASSHLGGPEAETQYF
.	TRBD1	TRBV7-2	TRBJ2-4	CASSLDRGRIQYF
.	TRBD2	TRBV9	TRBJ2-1	CASSVGRDEQFF
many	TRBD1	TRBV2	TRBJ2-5	CASRQGETQYF
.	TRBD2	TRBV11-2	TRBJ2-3	CASSRLRSGDTDTQYF
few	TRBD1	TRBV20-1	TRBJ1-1	CSADRDSIVNTEAFF
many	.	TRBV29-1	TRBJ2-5	CSVGLTQEETQYF
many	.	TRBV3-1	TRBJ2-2	CASSRRPPNTGELFF
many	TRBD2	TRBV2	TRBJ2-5	CASSGDHPGTSRRRTKETQYF
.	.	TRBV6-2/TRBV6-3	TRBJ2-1	CASSGPSEYFNNEQFF
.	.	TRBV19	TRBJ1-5	CASTSAGYSNQPQHF
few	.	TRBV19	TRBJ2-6	CASSEDIRLAGANVLTF
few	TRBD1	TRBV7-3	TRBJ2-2	CASSLTGGANTGELFF
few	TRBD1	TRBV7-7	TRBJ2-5	CASSPTGQGGSETQYF
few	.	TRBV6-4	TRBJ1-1	CASSDGVGDTEAFF
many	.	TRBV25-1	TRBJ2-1	CASNGTPRNEQFF
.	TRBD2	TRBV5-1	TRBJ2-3	CASSLERGRDTQYF
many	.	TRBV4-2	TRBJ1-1	CASSQDLAGDTEAFF
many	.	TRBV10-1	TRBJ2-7	CASSESTGLSYEQYF
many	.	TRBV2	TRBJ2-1	CASGPDVSYNEQFF
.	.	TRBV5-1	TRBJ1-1	CASSPGQIVNTEAFF
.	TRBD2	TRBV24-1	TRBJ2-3	CATSAASGGTDTQYF
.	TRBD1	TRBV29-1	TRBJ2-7	CSVETGVREQYF
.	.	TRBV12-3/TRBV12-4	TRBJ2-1	CASSLYVVANEQFF
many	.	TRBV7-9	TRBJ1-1	CASSLASGHTEAFF
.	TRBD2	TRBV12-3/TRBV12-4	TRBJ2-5	CASSIPGLPQETQYF
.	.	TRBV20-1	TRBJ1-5	CSARPTVSYNQPQHF
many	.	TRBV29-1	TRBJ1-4	CSVETGQAPRQKLFF
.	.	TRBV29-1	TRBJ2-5	CSVNIRETQYF
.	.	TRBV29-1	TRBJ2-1	CSAFDNEQFF
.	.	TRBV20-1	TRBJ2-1	CSAMKGNEQFF
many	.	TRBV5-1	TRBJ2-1	CASGKGEDNEQFF
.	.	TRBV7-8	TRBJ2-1	CASSLRWGWNEQFF
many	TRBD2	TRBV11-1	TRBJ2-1	CASSLWVSGRADEQFF
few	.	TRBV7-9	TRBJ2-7	CASSLLAGAVYEQYF
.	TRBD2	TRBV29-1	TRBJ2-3	CSVEDRTSGTMYTQYF
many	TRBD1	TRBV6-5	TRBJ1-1	CASRMSGGFTEAFF